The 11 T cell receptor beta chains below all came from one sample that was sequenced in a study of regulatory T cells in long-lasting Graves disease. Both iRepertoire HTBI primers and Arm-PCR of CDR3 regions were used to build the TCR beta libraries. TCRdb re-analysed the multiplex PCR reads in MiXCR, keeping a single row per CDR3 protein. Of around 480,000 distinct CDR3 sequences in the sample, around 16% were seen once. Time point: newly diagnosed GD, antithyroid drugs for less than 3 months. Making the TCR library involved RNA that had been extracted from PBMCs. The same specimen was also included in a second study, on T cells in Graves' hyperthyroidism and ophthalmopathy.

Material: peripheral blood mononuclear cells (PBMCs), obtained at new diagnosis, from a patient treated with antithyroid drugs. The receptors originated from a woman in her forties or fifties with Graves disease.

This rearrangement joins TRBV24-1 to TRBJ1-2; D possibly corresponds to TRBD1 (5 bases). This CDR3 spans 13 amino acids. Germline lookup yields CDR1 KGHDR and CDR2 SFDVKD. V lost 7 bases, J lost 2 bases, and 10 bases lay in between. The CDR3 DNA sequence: TGTGCCACCAGACCGGAGGGGAACTATGGCTACACCTTC. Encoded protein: CATRPEGNYGYTF.

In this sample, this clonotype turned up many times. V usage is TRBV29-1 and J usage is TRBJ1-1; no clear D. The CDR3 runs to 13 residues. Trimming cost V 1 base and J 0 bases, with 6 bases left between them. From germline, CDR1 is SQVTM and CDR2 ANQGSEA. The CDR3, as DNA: TGCAGCGTTGAAGGCAGAATGAACACTGAAGCTTTCTTT. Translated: CSVEGRMNTEAFF.

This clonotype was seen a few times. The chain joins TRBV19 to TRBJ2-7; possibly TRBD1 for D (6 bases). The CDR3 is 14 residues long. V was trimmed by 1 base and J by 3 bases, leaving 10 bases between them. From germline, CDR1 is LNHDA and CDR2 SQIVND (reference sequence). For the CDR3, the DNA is TGTGCCAGTAGTATAGCCGGGACAAACTACGAGCAGTACTTC. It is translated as CASSIAGTNYEQYF.

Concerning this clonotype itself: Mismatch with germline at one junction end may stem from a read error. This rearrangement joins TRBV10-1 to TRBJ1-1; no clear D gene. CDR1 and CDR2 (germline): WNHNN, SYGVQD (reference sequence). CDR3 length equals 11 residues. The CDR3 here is CASDMRAEALF. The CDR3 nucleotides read TGCGCCAGCGACATGAGGGCTGAAGCTCTCTTT.

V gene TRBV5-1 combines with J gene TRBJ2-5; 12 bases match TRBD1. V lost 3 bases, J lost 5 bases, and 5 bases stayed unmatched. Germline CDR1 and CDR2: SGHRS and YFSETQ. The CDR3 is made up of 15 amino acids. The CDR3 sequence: CASSSGTGGKETQYF. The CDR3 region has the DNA TGCGCCAGCAGCTCCGGGACAGGGGGCAAGGAGACCCAGTACTTC.

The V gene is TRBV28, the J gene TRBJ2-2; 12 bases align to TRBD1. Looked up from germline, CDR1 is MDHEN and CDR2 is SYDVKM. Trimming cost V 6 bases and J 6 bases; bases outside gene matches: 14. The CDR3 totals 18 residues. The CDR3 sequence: CASRSMSRGQGASGELFF. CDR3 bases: TGTGCCAGCAGATCTATGTCCAGGGGACAGGGGGCTTCCGGGGAGCTGTTTTTT.

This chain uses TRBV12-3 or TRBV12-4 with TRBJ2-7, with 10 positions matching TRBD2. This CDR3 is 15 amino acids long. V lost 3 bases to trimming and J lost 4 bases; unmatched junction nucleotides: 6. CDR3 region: CASSFSGRARYEQYF. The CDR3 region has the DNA TGTGCCAGCAGTTTCAGCGGGAGGGCCAGGTACGAGCAGTACTTC.

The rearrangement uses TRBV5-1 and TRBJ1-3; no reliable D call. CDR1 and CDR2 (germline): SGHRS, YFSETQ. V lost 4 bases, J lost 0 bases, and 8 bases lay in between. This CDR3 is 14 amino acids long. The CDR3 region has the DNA TGCGCCAGCAGCCCGGGTCCCTCTGGAAACACCATATATTTT. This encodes CASSPGPSGNTIYF.

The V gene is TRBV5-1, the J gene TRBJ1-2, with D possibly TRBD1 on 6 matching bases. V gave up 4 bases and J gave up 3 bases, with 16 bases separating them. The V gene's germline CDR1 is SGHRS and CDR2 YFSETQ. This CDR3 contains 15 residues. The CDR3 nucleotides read TGCGCCAGCAGCCCCGAAGGGGGGTTATACTATGGCTACACCTTC. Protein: CASSPEGGLYYGYTF.

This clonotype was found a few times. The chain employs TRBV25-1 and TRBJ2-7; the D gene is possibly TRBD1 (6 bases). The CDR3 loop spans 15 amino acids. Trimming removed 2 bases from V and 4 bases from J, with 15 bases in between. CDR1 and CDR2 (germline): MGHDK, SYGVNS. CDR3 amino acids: CASSEHRAPGYEQYF. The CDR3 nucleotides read TGTGCCAGCAGTGAACACAGGGCGCCCGGATACGAGCAGTACTTC.

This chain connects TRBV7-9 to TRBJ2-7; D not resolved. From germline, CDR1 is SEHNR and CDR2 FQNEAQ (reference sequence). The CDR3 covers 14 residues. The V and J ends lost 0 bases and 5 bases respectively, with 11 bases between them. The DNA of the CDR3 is TGTGCCAGCAGCTTAGCCGCGGTACCCCACGAGCAGTACTTC. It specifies CASSLAAVPHEQYF.